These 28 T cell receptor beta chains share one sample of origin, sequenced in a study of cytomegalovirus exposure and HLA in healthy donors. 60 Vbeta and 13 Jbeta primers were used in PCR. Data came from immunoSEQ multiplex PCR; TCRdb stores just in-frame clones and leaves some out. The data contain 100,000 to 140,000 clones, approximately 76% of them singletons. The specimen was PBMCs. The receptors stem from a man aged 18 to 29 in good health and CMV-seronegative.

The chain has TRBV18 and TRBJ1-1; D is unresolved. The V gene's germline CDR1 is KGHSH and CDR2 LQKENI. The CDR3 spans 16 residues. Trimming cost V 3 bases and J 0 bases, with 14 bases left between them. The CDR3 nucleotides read TGTGCCAGCTCACCGAAGCAGGCAGTTATGAACACTGAAGCTTTCTTT. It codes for CASSPKQAVMNTEAFF. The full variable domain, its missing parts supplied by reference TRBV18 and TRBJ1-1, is NAGVMQNPRHLVRRRGQEARLRCSPMKGHSHVYWYRQLPEEGLKFMVYLQKENIIDESGMPKERFSAEFPKEGPSILRIQQVVRGDSAAYFCASSPKQAVMNTEAFFGQGTRLTVV.

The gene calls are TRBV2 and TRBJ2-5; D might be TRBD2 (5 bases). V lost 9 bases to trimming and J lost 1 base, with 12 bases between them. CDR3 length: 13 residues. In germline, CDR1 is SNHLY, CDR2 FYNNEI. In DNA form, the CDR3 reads TGTGCCAGAGGCGATAGCGTCCAAGAGACCCAGTACTTC. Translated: CARGDSVQETQYF. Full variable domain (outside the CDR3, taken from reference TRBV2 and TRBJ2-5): EPEVTQTPSHQVTQMGQEVILRCVPISNHLYFYWYRQILGQKVEFLVSFYNNEISEKSEIFDDQFSVERPDGSNFTLKIRSTKLEDSAMYFCARGDSVQETQYFGPGTRLLVL.

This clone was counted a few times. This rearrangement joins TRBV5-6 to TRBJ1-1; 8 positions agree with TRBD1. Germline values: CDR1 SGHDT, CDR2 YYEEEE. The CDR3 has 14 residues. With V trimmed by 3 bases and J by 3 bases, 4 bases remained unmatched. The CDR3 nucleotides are TGTGCCAGCAGCTCGCTGGACAGGGACACTGAAGCTTTCTTT. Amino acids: CASSSLDRDTEAFF. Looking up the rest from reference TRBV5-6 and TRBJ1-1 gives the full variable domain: DAGVTQSPTHLIKTRGQQVTLRCSPKSGHDTVSWYQQALGQGPQFIFQYYEEEERQRGNFPDRFSGHQFPNYSSELNVNALLLGDSALYLCASSSLDRDTEAFFGQGTRLTVV.

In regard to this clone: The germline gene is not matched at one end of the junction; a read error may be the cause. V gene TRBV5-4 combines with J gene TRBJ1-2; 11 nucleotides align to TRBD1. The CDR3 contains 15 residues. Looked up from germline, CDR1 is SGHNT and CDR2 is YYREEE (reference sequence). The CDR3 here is CASSQGQGARGGYPF. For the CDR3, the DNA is TGTGCCAGCAGCCAAGGACAGGGGGCGCGGGGTGGCTACCCCTTC.

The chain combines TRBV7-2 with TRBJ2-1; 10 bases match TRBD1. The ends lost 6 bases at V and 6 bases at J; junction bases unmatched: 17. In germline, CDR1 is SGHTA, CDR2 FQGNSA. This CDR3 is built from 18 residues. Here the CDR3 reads CASRRTSGQGLRGNEQFF. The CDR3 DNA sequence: TGTGCCAGCAGACGTACCTCGGGACAGGGGCTTAGAGGCAATGAGCAGTTCTTC. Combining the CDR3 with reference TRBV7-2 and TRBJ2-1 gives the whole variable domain GAGVSQSPSNKVTEKGKDVELRCDPISGHTALYWYRQSLGQGLEFLIYFQGNSAPDKSGLPSDRFSAERTGGSVSTLTIQRTQQEDSAVYLCASRRTSGQGLRGNEQFFGPGTRLTVL.

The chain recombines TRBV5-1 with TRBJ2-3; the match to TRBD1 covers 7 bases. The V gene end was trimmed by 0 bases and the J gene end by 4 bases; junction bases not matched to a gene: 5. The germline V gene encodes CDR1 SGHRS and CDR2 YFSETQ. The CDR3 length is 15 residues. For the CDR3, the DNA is TGCGCCAGCAGCTTGGGACAGGGCGAGGCAGATACGCAGTATTTT. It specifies CASSLGQGEADTQYF.

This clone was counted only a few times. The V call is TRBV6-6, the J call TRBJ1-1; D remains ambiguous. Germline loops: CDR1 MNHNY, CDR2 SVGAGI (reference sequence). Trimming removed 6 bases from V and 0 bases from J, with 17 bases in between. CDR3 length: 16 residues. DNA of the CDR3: TGTGCCAGCAGCCCTACCCCATGGAGAATGAACACTGAAGCTTTCTTT. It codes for CASSPTPWRMNTEAFF.

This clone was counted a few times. The CDR3 DNA reads TGTGCCAGCAGCTTAACAGGGGGAACTGAAGCTTTCTTT. Its protein product is CASSLTGGTEAFF. The genes are TRBV7-9 and TRBJ1-1, with TRBD1 matching over 8 bases. The trim removed 2 bases at V and 5 bases at J, leaving 1 base unmatched. The CDR3 has 13 amino acids. Germline V lookup: CDR1 SEHNR, CDR2 FQNEAQ (reference sequence).

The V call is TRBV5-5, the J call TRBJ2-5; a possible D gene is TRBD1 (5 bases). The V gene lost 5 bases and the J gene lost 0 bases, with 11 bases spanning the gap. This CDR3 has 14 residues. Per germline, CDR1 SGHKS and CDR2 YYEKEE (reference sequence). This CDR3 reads CASRPRQNQETQYF. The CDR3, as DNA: TGTGCCAGCAGACCTCGACAGAACCAAGAGACCCAGTACTTC.

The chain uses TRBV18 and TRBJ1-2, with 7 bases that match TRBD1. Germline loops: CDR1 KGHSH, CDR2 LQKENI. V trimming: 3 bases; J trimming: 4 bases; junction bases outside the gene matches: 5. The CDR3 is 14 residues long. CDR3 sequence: CASSPGQSSYGYTF. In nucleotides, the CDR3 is TGTGCCAGCTCACCGGGACAGAGCTCCTATGGCTACACCTTC.

Here the CDR3 DNA reads TGCGCCAGCAGCCAAGAGGGACTAGCGGGCCACGAGCAGTACTTC. Its protein product is CASSQEGLAGHEQYF. The chain carries TRBV4-3 and TRBJ2-7; TRBD2 matches at 12 bases. The CDR3 spans 15 residues. Germline CDR1 and CDR2: LGHNA and YSLEER. V was pared by 0 bases and J by 5 bases, with 2 bases of the junction left unmatched.

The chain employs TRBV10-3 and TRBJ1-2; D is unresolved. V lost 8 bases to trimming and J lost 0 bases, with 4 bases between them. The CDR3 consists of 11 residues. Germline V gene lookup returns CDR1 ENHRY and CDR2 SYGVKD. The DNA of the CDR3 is TGTGCCATCGGCACTAACTATGGCTACACCTTC. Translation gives CAIGTNYGYTF.

CDR3 loop: CASSYVAQSSYEQYF. CDR3 DNA: TGTGCCAGCAGTTACGTAGCTCAGAGCTCCTACGAGCAGTACTTC. This chain uses TRBV6-5 with TRBJ2-7, with D hard to call. V lost 2 bases to trimming and J lost 0 bases, with 11 bases between them. Per germline, CDR1 MNHEY and CDR2 SVGAGI. The CDR3 runs to 15 residues.

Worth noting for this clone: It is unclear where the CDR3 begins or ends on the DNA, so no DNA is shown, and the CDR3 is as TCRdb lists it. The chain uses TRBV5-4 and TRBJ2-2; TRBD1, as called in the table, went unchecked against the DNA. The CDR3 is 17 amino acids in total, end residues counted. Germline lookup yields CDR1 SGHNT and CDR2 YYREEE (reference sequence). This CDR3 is CASSLGNYRFGAGELFF.

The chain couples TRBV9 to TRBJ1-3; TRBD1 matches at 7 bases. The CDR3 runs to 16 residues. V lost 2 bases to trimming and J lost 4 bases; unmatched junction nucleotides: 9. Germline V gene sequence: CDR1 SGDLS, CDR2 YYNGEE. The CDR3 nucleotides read TGTGCCAGCAGCGTTTCCGGACAGGCCACAGGAAACACCATATATTTT. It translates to CASSVSGQATGNTIYF.

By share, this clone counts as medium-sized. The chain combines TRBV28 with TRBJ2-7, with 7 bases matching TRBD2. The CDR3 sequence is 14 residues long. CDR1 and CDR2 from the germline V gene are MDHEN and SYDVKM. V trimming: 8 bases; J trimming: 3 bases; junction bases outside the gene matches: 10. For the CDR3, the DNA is TGTGCCAGCGGCCTTAGTGGCGGGGGCTACGAGCAGTACTTC. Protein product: CASGLSGGGYEQYF.

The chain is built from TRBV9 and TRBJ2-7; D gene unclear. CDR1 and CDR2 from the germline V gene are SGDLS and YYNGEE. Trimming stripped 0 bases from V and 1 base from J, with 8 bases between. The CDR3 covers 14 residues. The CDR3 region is CASSVGGRSYEQYF. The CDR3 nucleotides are TGTGCCAGCAGCGTAGGAGGTAGGTCCTACGAGCAGTACTTC.

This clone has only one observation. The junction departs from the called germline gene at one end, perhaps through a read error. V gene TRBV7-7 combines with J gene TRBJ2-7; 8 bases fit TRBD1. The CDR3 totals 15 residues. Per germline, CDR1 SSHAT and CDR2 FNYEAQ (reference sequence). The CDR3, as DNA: TGTGCTAGCAGCTTAGCTTCCGGACAGGGCTACGAGCAGTACTTC. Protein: CASSLASGQGYEQYF.

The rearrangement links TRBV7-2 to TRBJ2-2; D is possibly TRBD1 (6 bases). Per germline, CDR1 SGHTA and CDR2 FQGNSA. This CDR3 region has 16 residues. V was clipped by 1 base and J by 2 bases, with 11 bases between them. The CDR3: CASSLVGTSNTGELFF. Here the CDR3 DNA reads TGTGCCAGCAGCTTAGTCGGGACATCAAACACCGGGGAGCTGTTTTTT.

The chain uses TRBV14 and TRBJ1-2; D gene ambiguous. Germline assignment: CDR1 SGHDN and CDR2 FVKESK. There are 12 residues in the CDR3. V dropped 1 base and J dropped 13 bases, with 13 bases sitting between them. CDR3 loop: CASSQGVSGFTF. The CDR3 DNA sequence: TGTGCCAGCAGCCAAGGCGTCAGCGGTTTCACCTTC.

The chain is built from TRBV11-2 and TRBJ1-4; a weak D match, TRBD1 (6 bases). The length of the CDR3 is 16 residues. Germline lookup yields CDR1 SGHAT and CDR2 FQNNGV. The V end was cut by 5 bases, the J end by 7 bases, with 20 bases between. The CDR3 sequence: CASSPLGGAGSEKLFF. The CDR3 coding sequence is TGTGCCAGCAGCCCCCTAGGGGGGGCAGGTAGTGAAAAACTGTTTTTT.

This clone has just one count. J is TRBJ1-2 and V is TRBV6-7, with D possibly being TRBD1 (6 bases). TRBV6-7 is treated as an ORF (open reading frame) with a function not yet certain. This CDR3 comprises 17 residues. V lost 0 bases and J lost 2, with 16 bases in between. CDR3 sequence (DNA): TGTGCCAGCAGTTACTCGTCCACCGTAGGACAGAACTATGGCTACACCTTC. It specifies CASSYSSTVGQNYGYTF.

CDR3 sequence: CASSLGGVGEGTVQYF. For the CDR3, the DNA is TGTGCCAGCAGCTTAGGTGGTGTCGGCGAGGGGACTGTCCAGTACTTC. This sequence joins TRBV7-9 and TRBJ2-5, with a tentative D call TRBD2 (6 bases). CDR3 length: 16 residues. Germline-derived CDR1 and CDR2 are SEHNR and FQNEAQ (reference sequence). Trimming left V 1 base short and J 10 bases short, with 22 bases between.

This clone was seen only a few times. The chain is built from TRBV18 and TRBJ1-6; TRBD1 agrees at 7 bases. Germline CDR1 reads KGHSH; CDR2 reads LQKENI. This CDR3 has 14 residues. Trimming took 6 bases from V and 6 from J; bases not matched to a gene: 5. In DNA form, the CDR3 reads TGTGCCAGCTCTCCCGGGACAGCTAATTCACCCCTCCACTTT. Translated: CASSPGTANSPLHF.

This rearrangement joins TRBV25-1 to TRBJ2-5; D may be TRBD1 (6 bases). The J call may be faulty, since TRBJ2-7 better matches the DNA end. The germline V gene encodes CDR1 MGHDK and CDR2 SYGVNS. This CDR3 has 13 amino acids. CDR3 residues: CASSKTGHYEQYF. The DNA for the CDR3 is TGTGCCAGCAGTAAAACAGGGCACTACGAGCAGTACTTC.

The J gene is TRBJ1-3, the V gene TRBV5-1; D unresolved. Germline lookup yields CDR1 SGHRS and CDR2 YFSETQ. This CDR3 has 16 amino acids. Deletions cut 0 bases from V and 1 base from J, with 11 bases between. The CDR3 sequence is CASSLDANLSGNTIYF. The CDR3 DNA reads TGCGCCAGCAGCTTGGATGCAAACTTATCTGGAAACACCATATATTTT.

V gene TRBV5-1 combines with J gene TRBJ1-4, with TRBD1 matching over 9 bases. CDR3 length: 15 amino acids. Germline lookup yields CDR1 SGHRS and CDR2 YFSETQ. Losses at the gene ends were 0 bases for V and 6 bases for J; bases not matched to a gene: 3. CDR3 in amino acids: CASSLGDRAYEKLFF. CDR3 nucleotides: TGCGCCAGCAGCTTGGGGGACAGGGCATATGAAAAACTGTTTTTT.

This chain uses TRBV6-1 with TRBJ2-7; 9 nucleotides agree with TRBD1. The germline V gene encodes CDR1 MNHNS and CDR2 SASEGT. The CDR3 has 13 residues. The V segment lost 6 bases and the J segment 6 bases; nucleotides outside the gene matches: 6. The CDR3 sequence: CASRSGTGFEQYF. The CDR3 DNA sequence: TGTGCCAGCAGGTCCGGGACAGGGTTCGAGCAGTACTTC.